This TCR beta chain stems from a study of blood T cell repertoires in COVID-19. Study details: Sites across the United States, Italy and Spain contributed samples from acute and convalescent COVID-19. The cDNA or gDNA used as material had been derived from T cells, B-cell-depleted T cells, or PBMCs.

As processed by the authors: Estimated nucleated cell counts came from reference gene primer amplification. Assay used: immunoSEQ multiplex PCR; TCRdb lists only in-frame clones, some missing. Clonal size and the V and J genes are those of that table, whereas D and trimming came from the DNA. Among around 180,000 clones listed, roughly four fifths were seen once. Germline V gene lookup returns CDR1 SGHTA and CDR2 FQGTGA. The CDR3 totals 16 residues. The J segment lost 6 bases and the V segment lost 5 bases, leaving 11 bases of the junction unmatched. The sequencing input was peripheral blood. The chain employs TRBV7-3 and TRBJ2-2; TRBD2 matches at 8 bases. This clonotype was sampled from a human donor in a cohort sampled during active COVID-19. In nucleotides, the CDR3 is TGTGCCAGCAGCCGGGGGGGAGTAGTTCTCCCCGGGGAGCTGTTTTTT. Its protein is CASSRGGVVLPGELFF.